What follows are 9 T cell receptor beta chains derived from one specimen sequenced in a study of shared clonotypes between healthy human individuals. Data came from immunoSEQ multiplex PCR; TCRdb stores just in-frame clones and leaves some out. The sample includes approximately 840,000 clones, approximately 96% of them seen just once. As defined, naive CD8 cells were CD45RO-negative and positively selected for CCR7, with terminally differentiated effector memory CD45RA+ cells excluded. Sequenced material: naive CD8+ T cells sorted from blood. The receptor set was obtained from a young man in good health.

The chain couples TRBV5-5 to TRBJ2-1; TRBD2 might be the D (6 bases). Germline lookup yields CDR1 SGHKS and CDR2 YYEKEE (reference sequence). V gave up 3 bases and J gave up 3 bases, with 19 bases separating them. This CDR3 region has 17 residues. CDR3 nucleotides: TGTGCCAGCAGCTGGGAGGTGCGTTTAATTCGCTACAATGAGCAGTTCTTC. It translates to CASSWEVRLIRYNEQFF.

The CDR3 sequence: CASSLKDPAGANVLTF. The CDR3 region has the DNA TGTGCCAGCAGTCTAAAAGACCCGGCTGGGGCCAACGTCCTGACTTTC. This chain joins TRBV2 and TRBJ2-6; no reliable D call. Germline CDR1 and CDR2: SNHLY and FYNNEI. V lost 5 bases and J lost 2, with 13 bases in between. CDR3 length equals 16 residues.

The J gene is TRBJ2-1, the V gene TRBV19; possible D gene TRBD2, 5 bases. The V gene lost 3 bases and the J gene lost 0 bases, with 12 bases spanning the gap. This CDR3 region has 16 residues. CDR1 and CDR2 (germline): LNHDA, SQIVND (reference sequence). The CDR3 sequence: CASSMGSGNSYNEQFF. The CDR3 region has the DNA TGTGCCAGTAGTATGGGAAGCGGAAACTCCTACAATGAGCAGTTCTTC.

The chain recombines TRBV28 with TRBJ2-5; 7 bases match TRBD1. V dropped 2 bases and J dropped 2; count of bases not matched to a gene: 8. The CDR3 is 16 amino acids. From germline, CDR1 is MDHEN and CDR2 SYDVKM. The CDR3: CASSLVPTGPQETQYF. CDR3 bases: TGTGCCAGCAGTTTAGTTCCGACAGGGCCTCAAGAGACCCAGTACTTC.

The CDR3 DNA sequence: TGCGCCAGCAGCTTGAACCAGGGCGAGCAGTACTTC. It codes for CASSLNQGEQYF. The genes are TRBV5-1 and TRBJ2-7; perhaps TRBD1 as D (5 bases). This CDR3 comprises 12 residues. Trimming shortened V by 1 base and J by 6 bases, and 8 bases separated the two germline ends. Germline V gene data show CDR1 as SGHRS and CDR2 as YFSETQ.

V usage is TRBV27 and J usage is TRBJ2-7, with D tentatively TRBD2 (6 bases). This CDR3 comprises 14 residues. The germline V gene encodes CDR1 MNHEY and CDR2 SMNVEV (reference sequence). Trimming took 3 bases from V and 4 from J, leaving 13 bases between them. The CDR3 DNA reads as TGTGCCAGCAGTTTTGGAGGGACGATATACGAGCAGTACTTC. Translation gives CASSFGGTIYEQYF.

This chain joins TRBV5-1 and TRBJ2-5; a possible D gene is TRBD2 (6 bases). Trimming removed 7 bases at V and 2 bases at J, with 12 bases between. The CDR3 totals 13 residues. Germline assignment: CDR1 SGHRS and CDR2 YFSETQ. The CDR3 coding sequence is TGCGCCAGCCGTGCGGGGAATCAAGAGACCCAGTACTTC. This translates into CASRAGNQETQYF. Full variable domain (rest looked up from reference TRBV5-1 and TRBJ2-5): KAGVTQTPRYLIKTRGQQVTLSCSPISGHRSVSWYQQTPGQGLQFLFEYFSETQRNKGNFPGRFSGRQFSNSRSEMNVSTLELGDSALYLCASRAGNQETQYFGPGTRLLVL.

The V call is TRBV11-2, the J call TRBJ2-7, with D possibly TRBD2 on 5 matching bases. The germline CDR1 and CDR2 sequences are SGHAT and FQNNGV. The CDR3 has 14 residues. The germline V and J ends were trimmed by 5 bases and 3 bases, with 14 bases remaining between them. The CDR3 DNA is TGTGCCAGCAGCGAAGAGCGGAGCTTCTACGAGCAGTACTTC. Amino acids: CASSEERSFYEQYF.

On this clone itself: The same CDR3 arises from other DNA sequences in this sample as well. For the CDR3, the DNA is TGTGCCAGCAGTGACAGGGATCAAGAGACCCAGTACTTC. Its translation: CASSDRDQETQYF. The chain recombines TRBV11-3 with TRBJ2-5, with TRBD1 matching over 7 bases. The length of the CDR3 is 13 residues. The V and J ends lost 6 bases and 2 bases, in that order; junction bases with no gene match: 3. Germline loops: CDR1 SGHNT, CDR2 YENEEA.